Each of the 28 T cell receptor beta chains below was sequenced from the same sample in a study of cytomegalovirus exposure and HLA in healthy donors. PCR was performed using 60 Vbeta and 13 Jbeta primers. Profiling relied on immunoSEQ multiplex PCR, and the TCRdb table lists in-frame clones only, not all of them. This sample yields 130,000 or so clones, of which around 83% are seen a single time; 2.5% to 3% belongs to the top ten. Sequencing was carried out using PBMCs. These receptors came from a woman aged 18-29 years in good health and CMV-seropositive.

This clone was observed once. CDR3 DNA sequence: TGCAGCGCTGGGGGACAATCAAGCTCCTACGAGCAGTACTTC. Its protein product is CSAGGQSSSYEQYF. This chain connects TRBV29-1 to TRBJ2-7; D perhaps matches TRBD1 (6 bases). Per germline, CDR1 SQVTM and CDR2 ANQGSEA. Trimming shortened V by 7 bases and J by 0 bases, and 16 bases separated the two germline ends. This CDR3 region has 14 residues.

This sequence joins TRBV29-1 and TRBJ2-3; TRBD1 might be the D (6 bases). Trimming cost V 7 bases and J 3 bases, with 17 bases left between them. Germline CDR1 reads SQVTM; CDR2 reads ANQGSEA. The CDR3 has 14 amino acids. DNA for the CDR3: TGCAGCGGCAGGACAGAGGGAATGACAGATACGCAGTATTTT. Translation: CSGRTEGMTDTQYF.

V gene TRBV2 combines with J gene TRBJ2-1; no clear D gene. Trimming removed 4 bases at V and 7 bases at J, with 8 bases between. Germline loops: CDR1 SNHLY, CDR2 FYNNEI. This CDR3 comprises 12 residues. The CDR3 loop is CASSVSGNEQFF. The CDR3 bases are TGTGCCAGCAGTGTCTCCGGGAATGAGCAGTTCTTC.

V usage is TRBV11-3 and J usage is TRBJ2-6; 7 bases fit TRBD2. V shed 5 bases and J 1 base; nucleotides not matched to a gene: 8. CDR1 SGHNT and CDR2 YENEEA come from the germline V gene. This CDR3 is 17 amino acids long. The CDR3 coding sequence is TGTGCCAGCAGCGGGGGGGGAGGGGATTCTGGGGCCAACGTCCTGACTTTC. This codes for CASSGGGGDSGANVLTF. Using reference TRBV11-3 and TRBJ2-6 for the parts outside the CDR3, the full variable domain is EAGVVQSPRYKIIEKKQPVAFWCNPISGHNTLYWYLQNLGQGPELLIRYENEEAVDDSQLPKDRFSAERLKGVDSTLKIQPAELGDSAVYLCASSGGGGDSGANVLTFGAGSRLTVL.

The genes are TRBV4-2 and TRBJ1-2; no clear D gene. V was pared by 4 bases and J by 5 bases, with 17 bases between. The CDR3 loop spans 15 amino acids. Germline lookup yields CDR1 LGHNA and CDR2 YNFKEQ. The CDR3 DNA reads TGTGCCAGCAGCCCCCCAGGCCGGGAAGCGTATGGCTACACCTTC. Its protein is CASSPPGREAYGYTF.

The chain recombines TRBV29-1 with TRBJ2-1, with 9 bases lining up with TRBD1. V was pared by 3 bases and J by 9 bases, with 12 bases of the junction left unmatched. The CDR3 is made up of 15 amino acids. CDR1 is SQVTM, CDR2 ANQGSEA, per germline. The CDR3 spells CSVDSGTGFMVEQFF. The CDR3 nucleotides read TGCAGCGTTGATTCGGGGACAGGGTTCATGGTTGAGCAGTTCTTC.

The CDR3 coding sequence is TGTGCCACCTCATTGACTAGCGGAGGCTACAATGAGCAGTTCTTC. Protein product: CATSLTSGGYNEQFF. V usage is TRBV7-2 and J usage is TRBJ2-1; 9 bases line up with TRBD2. The CDR3 runs 15 residues. Unmatched junction bases numbered 10, after V lost 10 bases and J lost 3 bases. Germline-derived CDR1 and CDR2 are SGHTA and FQGNSA.

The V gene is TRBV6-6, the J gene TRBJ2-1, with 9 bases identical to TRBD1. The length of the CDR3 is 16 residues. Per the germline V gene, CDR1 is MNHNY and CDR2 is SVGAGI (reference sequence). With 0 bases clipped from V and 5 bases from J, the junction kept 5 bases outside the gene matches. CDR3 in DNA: TGTGCCAGCAGTTACTCAATGGGACAGGGCCACAATGAGCAGTTCTTC. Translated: CASSYSMGQGHNEQFF.

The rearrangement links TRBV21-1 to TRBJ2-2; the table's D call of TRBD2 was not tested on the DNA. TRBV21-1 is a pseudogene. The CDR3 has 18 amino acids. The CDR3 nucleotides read TGTGCCAGCAGTGAAAGTCTCATAGGAGACGTCGACACCGGGGAGCTGTTTTTT. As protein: CASSESLIGDVDTGELFF.

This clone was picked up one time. In DNA, the CDR3 is TGTGCCAGCAGCGCCGCGGGAGATAATGAAAAACTGTTTTTT. Translation: CASSAAGDNEKLFF. The rearrangement links TRBV6-4 to TRBJ1-4; D gene unclear. Trimming took off 6 bases at V and 4 bases at J, with 12 bases between the two ends. Per germline, CDR1 MRHNA and CDR2 SNTAGT. The CDR3 has 14 residues.

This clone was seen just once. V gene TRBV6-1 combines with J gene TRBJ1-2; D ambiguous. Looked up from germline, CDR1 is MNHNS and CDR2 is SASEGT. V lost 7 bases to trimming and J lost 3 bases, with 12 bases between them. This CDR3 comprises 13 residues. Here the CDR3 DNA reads TGTGCCAGCAACGAACAGTCATACTATGGCTACACCTTC. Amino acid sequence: CASNEQSYYGYTF.

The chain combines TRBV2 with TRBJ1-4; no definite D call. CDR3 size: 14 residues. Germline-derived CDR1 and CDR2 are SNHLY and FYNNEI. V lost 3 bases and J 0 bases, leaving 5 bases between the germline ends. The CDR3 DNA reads TGTGCCAGCAGTGACGGGGCAACTAATGAAAAACTGTTTTTT. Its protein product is CASSDGATNEKLFF.

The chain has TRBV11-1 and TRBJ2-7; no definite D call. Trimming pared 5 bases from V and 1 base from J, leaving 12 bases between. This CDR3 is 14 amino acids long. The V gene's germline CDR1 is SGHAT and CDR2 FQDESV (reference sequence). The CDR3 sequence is CASSPPQKSYEQYF. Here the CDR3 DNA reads TGTGCCAGCAGCCCGCCTCAGAAATCCTACGAGCAGTACTTC.

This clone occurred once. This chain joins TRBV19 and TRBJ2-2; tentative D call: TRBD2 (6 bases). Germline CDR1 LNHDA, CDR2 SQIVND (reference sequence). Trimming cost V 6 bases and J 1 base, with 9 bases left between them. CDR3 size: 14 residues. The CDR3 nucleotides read TGTGCCAGTAGGGGGGGTTGGAACACCGGGGAGCTGTTTTTT. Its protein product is CASRGGWNTGELFF. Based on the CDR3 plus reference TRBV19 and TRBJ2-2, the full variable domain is DGGITQSPKYLFRKEGQNVTLSCEQNLNHDAMYWYRQDPGQGLRLIYYSQIVNDFQKGDIAEGYSVSREKKESFPLTVTSAQKNPTAFYLCASRGGWNTGELFFGEGSRLTVL.

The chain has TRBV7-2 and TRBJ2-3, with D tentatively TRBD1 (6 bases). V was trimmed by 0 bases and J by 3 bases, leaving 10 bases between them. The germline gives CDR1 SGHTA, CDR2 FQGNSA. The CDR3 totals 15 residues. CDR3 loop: CASSLAQRGTDTQYF. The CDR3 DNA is TGTGCCAGCAGCTTAGCGCAAAGGGGGACAGATACGCAGTATTTT.

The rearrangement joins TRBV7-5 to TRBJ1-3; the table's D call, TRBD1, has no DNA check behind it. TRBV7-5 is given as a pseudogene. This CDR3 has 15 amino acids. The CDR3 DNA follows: TGTGTCAGAAGACCCCACGGGACAGCTGGAAACACCATATATTTT. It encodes CVRRPHGTAGNTIYF.

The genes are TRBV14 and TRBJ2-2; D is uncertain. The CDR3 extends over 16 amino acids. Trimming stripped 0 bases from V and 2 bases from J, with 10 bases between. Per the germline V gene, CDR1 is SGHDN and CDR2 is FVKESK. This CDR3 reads CASSQEKEKNTGELFF. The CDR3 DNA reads TGTGCCAGCAGCCAAGAAAAAGAGAAAAACACCGGGGAGCTGTTTTTT.

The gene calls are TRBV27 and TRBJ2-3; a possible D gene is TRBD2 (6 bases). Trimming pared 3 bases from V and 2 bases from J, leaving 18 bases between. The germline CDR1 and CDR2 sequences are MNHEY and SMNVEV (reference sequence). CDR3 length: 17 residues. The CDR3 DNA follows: TGTGCCAGCAGTTTTAGGGCTTCCGGGGGACCCACAGATACGCAGTATTTT. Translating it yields CASSFRASGGPTDTQYF.

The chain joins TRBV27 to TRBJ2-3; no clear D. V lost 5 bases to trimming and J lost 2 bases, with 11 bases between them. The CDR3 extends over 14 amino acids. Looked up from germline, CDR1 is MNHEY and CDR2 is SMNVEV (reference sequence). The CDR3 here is CASSLNIYTDTQYF. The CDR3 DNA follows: TGTGCCAGCAGTCTGAACATATACACAGATACGCAGTATTTT.

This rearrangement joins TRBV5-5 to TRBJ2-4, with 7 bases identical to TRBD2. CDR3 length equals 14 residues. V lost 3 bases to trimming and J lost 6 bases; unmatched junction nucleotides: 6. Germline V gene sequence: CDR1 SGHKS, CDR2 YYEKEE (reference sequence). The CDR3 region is CASSSGGAGNIQYF. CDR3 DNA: TGTGCCAGCAGCTCGGGGGGAGCTGGAAACATTCAGTACTTC.

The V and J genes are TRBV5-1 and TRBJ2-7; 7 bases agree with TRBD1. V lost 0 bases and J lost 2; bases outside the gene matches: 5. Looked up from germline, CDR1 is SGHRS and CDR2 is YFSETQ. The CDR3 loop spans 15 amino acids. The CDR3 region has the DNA TGCGCCAGCAGCTTGGGGCAGGGGGTCGCCTACGAGCAGTACTTC. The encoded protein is CASSLGQGVAYEQYF.

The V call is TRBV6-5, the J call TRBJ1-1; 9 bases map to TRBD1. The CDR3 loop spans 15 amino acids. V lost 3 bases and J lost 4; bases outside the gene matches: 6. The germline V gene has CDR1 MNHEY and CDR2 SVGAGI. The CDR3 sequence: CASSYATGGSTEAFF. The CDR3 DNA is TGTGCCAGCAGTTATGCGACAGGGGGTTCCACTGAAGCTTTCTTT.

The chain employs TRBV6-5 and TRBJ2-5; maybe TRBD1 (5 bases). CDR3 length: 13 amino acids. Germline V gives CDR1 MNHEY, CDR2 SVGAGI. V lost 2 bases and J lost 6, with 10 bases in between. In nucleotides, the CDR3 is TGTGCCAGCAGTTACCAGGGTGGGAAGACCCAGTACTTC. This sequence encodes CASSYQGGKTQYF.

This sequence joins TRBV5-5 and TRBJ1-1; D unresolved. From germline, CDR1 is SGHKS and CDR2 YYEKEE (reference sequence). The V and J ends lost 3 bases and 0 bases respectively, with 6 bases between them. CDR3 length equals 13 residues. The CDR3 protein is CASSSHMNTEAFF. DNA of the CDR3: TGTGCCAGCAGCTCACATATGAACACTGAAGCTTTCTTT.

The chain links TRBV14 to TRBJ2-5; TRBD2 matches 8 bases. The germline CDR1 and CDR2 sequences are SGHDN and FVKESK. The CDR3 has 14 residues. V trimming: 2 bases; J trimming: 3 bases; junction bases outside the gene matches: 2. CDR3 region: CASSQQAGEETQYF. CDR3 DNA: TGTGCCAGCAGCCAACAAGCGGGGGAAGAGACCCAGTACTTC.

The CDR3 sequence is CASSPASGGPLSYNEQFF. CDR3 DNA: TGTGCCAGCAGCCCAGCTAGCGGGGGGCCCTTATCCTACAATGAGCAGTTCTTC. The chain joins TRBV28 to TRBJ2-1; 11 bases match TRBD2. Germline V gives CDR1 MDHEN, CDR2 SYDVKM. The V segment lost 6 bases and the J segment 1 base; nucleotides outside the gene matches: 11. The CDR3 is 18 residues long.

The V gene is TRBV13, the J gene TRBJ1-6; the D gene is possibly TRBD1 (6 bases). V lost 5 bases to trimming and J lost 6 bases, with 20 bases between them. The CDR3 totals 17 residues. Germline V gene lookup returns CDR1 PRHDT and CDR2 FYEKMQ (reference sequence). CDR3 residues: CASSDSSRGNGNSPLHF. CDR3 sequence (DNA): TGTGCCAGCAGCGACTCCTCCAGGGGTAATGGTAATTCACCCCTCCACTTT.

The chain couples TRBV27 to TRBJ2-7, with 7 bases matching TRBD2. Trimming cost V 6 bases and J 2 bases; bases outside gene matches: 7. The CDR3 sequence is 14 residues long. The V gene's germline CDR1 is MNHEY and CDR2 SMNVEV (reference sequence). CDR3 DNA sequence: TGTGCCAGCAGGGGGACTACGGGTCCCTACGAGCAGTACTTC. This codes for CASRGTTGPYEQYF.